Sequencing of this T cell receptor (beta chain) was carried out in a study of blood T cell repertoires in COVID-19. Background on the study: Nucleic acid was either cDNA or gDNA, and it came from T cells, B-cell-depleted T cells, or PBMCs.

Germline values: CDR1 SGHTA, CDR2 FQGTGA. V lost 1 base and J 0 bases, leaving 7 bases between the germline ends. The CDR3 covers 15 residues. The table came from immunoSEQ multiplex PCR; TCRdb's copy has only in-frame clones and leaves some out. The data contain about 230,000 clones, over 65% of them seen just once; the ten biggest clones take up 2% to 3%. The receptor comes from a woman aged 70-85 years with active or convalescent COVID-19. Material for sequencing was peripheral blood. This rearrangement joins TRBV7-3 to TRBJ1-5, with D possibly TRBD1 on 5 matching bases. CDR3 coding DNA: TGTGCCAGCAGCTTAAACGGGGGTAGCAATCAGCCCCAGCATTTT. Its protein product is CASSLNGGSNQPQHF.